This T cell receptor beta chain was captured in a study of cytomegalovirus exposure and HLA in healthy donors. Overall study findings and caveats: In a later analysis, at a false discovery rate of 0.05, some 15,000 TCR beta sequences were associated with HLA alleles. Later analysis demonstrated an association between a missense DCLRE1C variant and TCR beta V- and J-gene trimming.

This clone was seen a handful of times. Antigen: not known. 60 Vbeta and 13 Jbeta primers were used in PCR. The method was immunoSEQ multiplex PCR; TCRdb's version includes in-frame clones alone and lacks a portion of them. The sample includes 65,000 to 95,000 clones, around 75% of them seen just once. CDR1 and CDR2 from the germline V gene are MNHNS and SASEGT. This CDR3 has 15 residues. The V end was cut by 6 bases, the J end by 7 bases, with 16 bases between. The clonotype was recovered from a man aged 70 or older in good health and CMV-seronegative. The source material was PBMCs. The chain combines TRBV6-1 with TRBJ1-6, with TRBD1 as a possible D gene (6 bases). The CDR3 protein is CASRRSSGVNSPLHF. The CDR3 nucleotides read TGTGCCAGCAGAAGATCTTCAGGGGTCAATTCACCCCTCCACTTT.